Listed below are T cell receptor beta chains from one sample, sequenced in a study of PD-1 blockade in classical Hodgkin lymphoma. TCRdb keeps only in-frame clones here, not all; method: immunoSEQ multiplex PCR. This table has 10,000 to 15,000 clones, around 85% appearing once. Sequenced here: CD4+ T cells from blood, sampled before the fourth cycle of nivolumab. These receptors were collected from a human donor with classical Hodgkin lymphoma. Both conserved end residues are trimmed from each CDR3. Fields, in order: J gene, D gene, V gene, CDR3 protein. The D gene is left open where the match is weak.

>TRBJ2-3|TRBD2|TRBV6-5
ASSYSGAGGIDTQY
>NA|TRBD1|TRBV15
ATSRVSMDRREQY
>TRBJ2-7|TRBD2|TRBV4-1
ASSSSTNSGTSGRDYEQY
>TRBJ2-7|TRBD2|TRBV7-2
ASSARPRLAGPYEQY
>TRBJ2-3|TRBD1|TRBV29-1
SVGGTGVRTDTQY
>TRBJ1-1|TRBD1|TRBV5-1
ASSLGGGGTGYVYTEAF
>TRBJ2-7|NA|TRBV10-3
ATKTGLYEQY
>TRBJ1-1|NA|TRBV5-1
ASSFAGPGNTEAF
>TRBJ2-7|NA|TRBV28
ASKSLRVWYEQY
>TRBJ1-1|NA|TRBV14
ASSQEWTLDTEAF
>TRBJ2-1|TRBD1|TRBV4-3
ASSPGQGRYNEQF
>TRBJ2-3|TRBD2|TRBV9
ASSTSGRTDTQY
>TRBJ1-3|NA|TRBV7-7
ASSLDSNSGNTIY
>TRBJ2-2|NA|TRBV6-5
ASSYSNLADTGELF
>NA|TRBD2|TRBV28
ASSLGGSLPYEQY
>TRBJ2-7|NA|TRBV29-1
SVEDVSRSYEQY
>TRBJ1-5|TRBD1|TRBV7-6
ASSPGTGRNQPQH
>TRBJ1-5|NA|TRBV28
ASSLSYQPQH
>TRBJ1-5|NA|TRBV6-1
ASSEEPGRNQPQH
>TRBJ2-2|TRBD2|TRBV7-2
ASSLGAGGRTGELF
>TRBJ2-3|TRBD2|TRBV28
ASSVAGLSTDTQY
>TRBJ2-7|NA|TRBV28
ATLATGSSGYEQY
>TRBJ1-1|NA|TRBV4-3
ASSQVPGTRLNTEAF
>TRBJ2-7|NA|TRBV6-1
ANRLAFYEQY
>TRBJ1-2|NA|TRBV23-1
ARGSPLYGYT
>TRBJ1-1|NA|TRBV4-3
ASSQTGGDSGKAF
>TRBJ2-7|NA|TRBV20-1
SARYRDEQY
>TRBJ2-2|NA|TRBV7-8
ASSLIGHITGELF
>TRBJ2-7|NA|TRBV9
ASSVRVGAYEQY
>TRBJ1-1|NA|TRBV5-1
ASSLVVTSRSTEAF
>TRBJ2-1|NA|TRBV2
ASSDATLSYNEQF
>TRBJ2-5|TRBD2|TRBV9
ASSVRNSGGWETQY
>TRBJ1-2|NA|TRBV19
ASTAQGIYGYT
>TRBJ1-2|NA|TRBV10-3
AISGSRGDYGYT
>TRBJ1-4|NA|TRBV12-5
ASGFRGPTNEKLF
>TRBJ2-2|NA|TRBV7-3
ASSPRTNTGELF
>TRBJ1-2|TRBD1|TRBV6-1
ASSVDRGLDGYT
>TRBJ1-5|TRBD1|TRBV10-3
AISGGPSGGGQPQH
>TRBJ2-1|NA|TRBV5-1
ASRVALGNEQF
>TRBJ1-2|TRBD1|TRBV10-3
AISEPTGVYGYT
>TRBJ2-7|NA|TRBV2
ASSVRYEQY
>TRBJ2-3|TRBD1|TRBV18
ASSAGTVDTDTQY
>TRBJ2-3|NA|TRBV5-6
ASSLVGVTDTQY
>TRBJ2-2|TRBD1|TRBV5-1
ASSWTGENTGELF
>TRBJ2-3|NA|TRBV11-2
ASSLSDTQY
>TRBJ2-3|NA|TRBV6-4
ASSYLSSTGSTDTQY
>TRBJ1-1|NA|TRBV7-6
ASSPNNGGEAF
>TRBJ2-5|NA|TRBV18
ASSPAGGQETQY
>TRBJ2-7|NA|TRBV30
AWALRSYEQY
>TRBJ1-1|NA|TRBV6-1
AGGRSKLNTEAF
>TRBJ2-7|NA|TRBV5-4
ASSFAGYEQY
>TRBJ1-5|NA|TRBV7-8
ASSSQGSSNQPQH
>TRBJ2-2|TRBD1|TRBV2
ASSGQGSDTGELF
>TRBJ1-1|NA|TRBV30
AWSRGRKGTEAF
>TRBJ1-1|TRBD1|TRBV7-9
ASSLVGSTGGDTEAF
>TRBJ1-2|NA|TRBV15
ATSRDLASRYT
>TRBJ2-7|NA|TRBV10-3
AISERGPNYEQY
>TRBJ1-1|TRBD1|TRBV30
AWRRQGNTEAF